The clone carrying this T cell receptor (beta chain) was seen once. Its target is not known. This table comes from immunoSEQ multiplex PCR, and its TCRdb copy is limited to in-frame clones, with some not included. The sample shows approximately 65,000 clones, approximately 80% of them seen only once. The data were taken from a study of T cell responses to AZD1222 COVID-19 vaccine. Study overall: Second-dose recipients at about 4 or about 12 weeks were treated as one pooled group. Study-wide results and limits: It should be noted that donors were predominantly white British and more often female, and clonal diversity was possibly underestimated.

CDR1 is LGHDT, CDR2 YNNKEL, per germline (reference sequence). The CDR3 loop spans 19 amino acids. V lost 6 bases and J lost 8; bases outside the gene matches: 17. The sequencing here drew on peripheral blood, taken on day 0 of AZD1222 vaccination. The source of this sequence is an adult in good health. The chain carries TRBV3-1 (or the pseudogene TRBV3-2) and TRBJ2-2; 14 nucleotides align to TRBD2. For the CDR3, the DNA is TGTGCCAGCAGTCCCCCTCTGACTAGCGGGGGGGCCTTTACAGGGGAGCTGTTTTTT. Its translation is CASSPPLTSGGAFTGELFF.